The 16 T cell receptor beta chains given below trace back to one sample, sequenced in a study of blood T cell repertoires in COVID-19. Measured with immunoSEQ multiplex PCR; TCRdb has only the in-frame clones, and not every one. The sample contains some 170,000 clones, 80% to 90% of which appear only once. Sequences were obtained from PBMCs or T cells enriched from blood (not recorded which). The receptors shown here come from a man over 45 who had recovered from COVID-19.

The chain joins TRBV5-1 to TRBJ2-4, with 9 nucleotides matching TRBD2. The CDR3 is 16 amino acids. Germline loops: CDR1 SGHRS, CDR2 YFSETQ. After removal of 5 bases from V and 6 bases from J, the junction contained 12 bases not matched to a gene. The chain's CDR3 is CASSPQRGAIGNIQYF. The CDR3, as DNA: TGCGCCAGCAGTCCCCAGCGGGGGGCGATCGGAAACATTCAGTACTTC.

This chain connects TRBV11-2 to TRBJ1-2; D possibly corresponds to TRBD1 (6 bases). CDR1 and CDR2 from the germline V gene are SGHAT and FQNNGV. CDR3 size: 14 residues. Trimming took off 0 bases at V and 6 bases at J, with 11 bases between the two ends. CDR3 loop: CASSLDRSGDGYTF. The CDR3 DNA reads as TGTGCCAGCAGCTTAGATCGGTCAGGGGATGGCTACACCTTC.

The J gene is TRBJ2-7, the V gene TRBV2; 10 nucleotides match TRBD1. Germline V gene sequence: CDR1 SNHLY, CDR2 FYNNEI. The CDR3 is 18 amino acids. Unmatched junction bases numbered 14, after V lost 6 bases and J lost 0 bases. This CDR3 is CASRKTGTGANDSYEQYF. The CDR3 bases are TGTGCCAGCAGAAAGACCGGGACAGGGGCGAACGACTCCTACGAGCAGTACTTC.

The genes are TRBV10-3 and TRBJ2-3, with TRBD2 matching 8 bases. Losses at the gene ends were 6 bases for V and 3 bases for J; bases not matched to a gene: 2. Germline-derived CDR1 and CDR2 are ENHRY and SYGVKD. The CDR3 runs 13 residues. The CDR3 sequence is CAISGGETDTQYF. The CDR3 coding sequence is TGTGCCATCAGCGGGGGGGAGACAGATACGCAGTATTTT.

The chain is built from TRBV9 and TRBJ1-4; tentative D call: TRBD1 (6 bases). The CDR3 consists of 16 residues. Germline CDR1 and CDR2: SGDLS and YYNGEE. Trimming left V 6 bases short and J 8 bases short, with 23 bases between. The CDR3 nucleotides are TGTGCCAGCACCAACCCGGGACATCCCGAGGGGGAAAAACTGTTTTTT. Its translation: CASTNPGHPEGEKLFF.

This chain joins TRBV27 and TRBJ2-7; TRBD1 might be the D (5 bases). Germline V CDR1 and CDR2: MNHEY, SMNVEV (reference sequence). The CDR3 has 15 amino acids. V gave up 5 bases and J gave up 2 bases, with 16 bases separating them. CDR3 sequence: CASSSYQGLAYEQYF. In nucleotides, the CDR3 is TGTGCCAGCAGTAGCTACCAGGGTTTAGCCTACGAGCAGTACTTC.

The chain employs TRBV4-1 and TRBJ1-6, with 7 bases fitting TRBD1. Germline V lookup: CDR1 MGHRA, CDR2 YSYEKL. The J segment lost 7 bases and the V segment lost 2 bases, leaving 5 bases of the junction unmatched. The CDR3 is made up of 15 amino acids. CDR3 region: CASSQSGQLNSPLHF. The CDR3 nucleotides read TGCGCCAGCAGCCAATCGGGACAGCTAAATTCACCCCTCCACTTT.

J is TRBJ2-5 and V is TRBV5-4; maybe TRBD2 (6 bases). Between the trimmed V and J ends, which lost 5 bases and 4 bases, there was a span of 24 bases. CDR3 length equals 17 residues. Germline values: CDR1 SGHNT, CDR2 YYREEE (reference sequence). CDR3 protein: CASSGPSQGGVLETQYF. The CDR3 bases are TGTGCCAGCAGTGGACCATCGCAGGGAGGTGTATTAGAGACCCAGTACTTC.

The chain links TRBV19 to TRBJ2-1; D ambiguous. The V end lost 0 bases, the J end lost 0 bases, and 6 bases lay between the germline ends. Germline V gene data show CDR1 as LNHDA and CDR2 as SQIVND (reference sequence). The CDR3 runs 15 residues. In DNA, the CDR3 is TGTGCCAGTAGTATAGACCAATCCTCCTACAATGAGCAGTTCTTC. This gives the protein CASSIDQSSYNEQFF.

This clone is a singleton in its sample. The rearrangement uses TRBV3-1 (or the pseudogene TRBV3-2) and TRBJ1-2; D ambiguous. The germline V and J ends were trimmed by 4 bases and 4 bases, with 7 bases remaining between them. Germline V gene lookup returns CDR1 LGHDT and CDR2 YNNKEL (reference sequence). The CDR3 has 12 residues. CDR3 DNA sequence: TGTGCCAGCAGCCCTCGAGGCTATGGCTACACCTTC. Residues: CASSPRGYGYTF.

CDR3 sequence reads: CASRESSGSGNTIYF. The DNA of the CDR3 is TGTGCCAGCAGGGAGAGCTCGGGCTCTGGAAACACCATATATTTT. The chain carries TRBV2 and TRBJ1-3; D gene unclear. CDR3 length: 15 amino acids. V was trimmed by 6 bases and J by 0 bases, leaving 12 bases between them. The germline CDR1 and CDR2 sequences are SNHLY and FYNNEI.

This rearrangement joins TRBV18 to TRBJ1-6; a possible D gene is TRBD1 (5 bases). The CDR3 has 16 residues. Trimming removed 4 bases from V and 9 bases from J, with 19 bases in between. In germline, CDR1 is KGHSH, CDR2 LQKENI. The CDR3 region is CASSLNEDRAISPLHF. As DNA, the CDR3 is TGTGCCAGCTCACTAAACGAAGACAGAGCCATTTCACCCCTCCACTTT.

The chain has TRBV19 and TRBJ1-2; D perhaps matches TRBD1 (6 bases). Germline assignment: CDR1 LNHDA and CDR2 SQIVND (reference sequence). This CDR3 has 13 amino acids. Trimming shortened V by 5 bases and J by 5 bases, and 12 bases separated the two germline ends. CDR3 protein: CASSGDRIYGYTF. The CDR3 DNA reads TGTGCCAGTAGTGGAGACAGGATATATGGCTACACCTTC.

This sequence joins TRBV5-6 and TRBJ2-7; 8 bases match TRBD2. CDR1 and CDR2 (germline): SGHDT, YYEEEE. The CDR3 length is 16 residues. Germline trimming cut 2 bases from V and 2 bases from J; bases unmatched to any gene: 9. The CDR3 region is CASSLGSAGGPYEQYF. The CDR3 DNA reads TGTGCCAGCAGCTTAGGGAGCGCGGGGGGCCCCTACGAGCAGTACTTC.

The rearrangement links TRBV28 to TRBJ1-1; TRBD1 is a possible D gene (5 bases). CDR1 and CDR2 (germline): MDHEN, SYDVKM. CDR3 length equals 12 residues. Trimming removed 6 bases at V and 10 bases at J, with 15 bases between. The CDR3 DNA reads TGTGCCAGCAGACCGGACACCGCAAGAGCTTTCTTT. The encoded protein is CASRPDTARAFF.

This chain connects TRBV19 to TRBJ1-1, with D possibly TRBD1 on 6 matching bases. CDR1 and CDR2 from the germline V gene are LNHDA and SQIVND (reference sequence). V dropped 6 bases and J dropped 1 base, with 15 bases sitting between them. This CDR3 comprises 15 residues. The chain's CDR3 is CASSLFWGQNTEAFF. CDR3 DNA: TGTGCCAGTAGCCTCTTTTGGGGGCAGAACACTGAAGCTTTCTTT.